The sequence of this TCR beta chain was determined in a study of blood T cell repertoires in COVID-19. Whole-study context: From the United States, Italy and Spain came samples of acute and convalescent COVID-19. PBMCs, B-cell-depleted T cells, or T cells were the source of the cDNA or gDNA that made up the material.

As originally analysed: Estimation of nucleated cell counts was performed using reference gene primer amplification. Assay: immunoSEQ multiplex PCR; the TCRdb copy retains only in-frame clones and omits some. The V and J calls and clone size are taken from that table; D and trimming were inferred from the DNA. Here the sample spans over 150,000 clones, just under 85% being singletons. The CDR3 is made up of 12 amino acids. Trimming took off 8 bases at V and 6 bases at J, with 10 bases between the two ends. Germline lookup yields CDR1 ENHRY and CDR2 SYGVKD. Seattle patients were enrolled during active infection and followed longitudinally.

The sequencing sample was made of peripheral blood. This chain uses TRBV10-3 with TRBJ1-4; a possible D gene is TRBD1 (6 bases). The clonotype was recovered from a woman of 80 years or more with COVID-19, enrolled during active disease. Written as DNA, the CDR3 is TGTGCCATCGGGGGGGCGGATGAAAAACTGTTTTTT. Protein: CAIGGADEKLFF.